This is a list of T cell receptor beta chains from one sample in a study of beta chain features in type 1 diabetes. TCRdb's copy holds only in-frame clones and misses some; the assay was immunoSEQ multiplex PCR. The sample includes 850,000 to 900,000 clones, roughly a sixth seen only once; the top ten take about 0.025%. Material: naive CD4+ T cells from blood. These receptors were collected from a woman aged 18-29 years in good health. Each CDR3 is given with its conserved first and last residue. The D gene is left open where the match is weak. A row's size may be missing; if present it is once, few, many or a size class.

-	TRBV7-2	TRBJ2-2	TRBD2	TGTGCCAGCAGCTTAATCGGACTAGCGGGAGGGCCGACCGGGGAGCTGTTTTTT	CASSLIGLAGGPTGELFF
-	TRBV7-3	TRBJ2-2	-	TGTGCCAGCAGCTTAGCGGGCGCGAACACCGGGGAGCTGTTTTTT	CASSLAGANTGELFF
few	TRBV5-1	TRBJ2-3	-	TGCGCCAGCAGCTTGGCCCCCCGCGGGGACCACGCAGATACGCAGTATTTT	CASSLAPRGDHADTQYF
few	TRBV29-1	TRBJ2-6	TRBD1	TGCAGCGTGAGACAGGGTTCCTCTGGGGCCAACGTCCTGACTTTC	CSVRQGSSGANVLTF
few	TRBV5-4	TRBJ2-1	TRBD2	TGTGCCAGCAGCCCGACTAGCGGGAGCTACAATGAGCAGTTCTTC	CASSPTSGSYNEQFF
few	TRBV7-9	TRBJ2-3	TRBD2	TGTGCCAGCAGCAGAGGACTAGCTGCAGATACGCAGTATTTT	CASSRGLAADTQYF
-	TRBV6-5	TRBJ2-5	-	TGTGCCAGCCGGCAAGAAGAGACCCAGTACTTC	CASRQEETQYF
few	TRBV7-2	TRBJ2-7	-	TGTGCCAGCAGCTTAGGCTCAGGTGATACGGGGCAGTACTTC	CASSLGSGDTGQYF
-	TRBV7-2	TRBJ1-5	-	TGTGCCAGCAGCTCCCAGCATGTCGGGCCCAGGGCCCAGCATTTT	CASSSQHVGPRAQHF
few	TRBV18	TRBJ2-1	-	TGTGCCAGCTCCCCAGCGGTAGGGGTCTACAATGAGCAGTTCTTC	CASSPAVGVYNEQFF
-	TRBV10-2	TRBJ2-5	-	TGCGCCAGCAGTGATGGGGGAAGTGAGACCCAGTACTTC	CASSDGGSETQYF
few	TRBV7-9	TRBJ2-5	TRBD1	TGTGCCAGCAGGGGACAGGAGATGGAGACCCAGTACTTC	CASRGQEMETQYF
-	TRBV5-1	TRBJ1-1	-	TGCGCCAGCAGCTTGTTAGGAGGAGGGTTGAGAGCTGAAGCTTTCTTT	CASSLLGGGLRAEAFF
few	TRBV13	TRBJ2-1	TRBD1	TGTGCCAGCAGCTTTGGGACAGTGGCTGGGTTTTACAGCAATGAGCAGTTCTTC	CASSFGTVAGFYSNEQFF
few	TRBV5-1	TRBJ2-1	TRBD2	TGCGCCAGCAGCTTCGGTAGCGGGAACGAGCAGTTCTTC	CASSFGSGNEQFF
-	TRBV5-5	TRBJ1-5	-	TGTGCCAGCAGTCAAGACCGATGGCCCCAGCATTTT	CASSQDRWPQHF